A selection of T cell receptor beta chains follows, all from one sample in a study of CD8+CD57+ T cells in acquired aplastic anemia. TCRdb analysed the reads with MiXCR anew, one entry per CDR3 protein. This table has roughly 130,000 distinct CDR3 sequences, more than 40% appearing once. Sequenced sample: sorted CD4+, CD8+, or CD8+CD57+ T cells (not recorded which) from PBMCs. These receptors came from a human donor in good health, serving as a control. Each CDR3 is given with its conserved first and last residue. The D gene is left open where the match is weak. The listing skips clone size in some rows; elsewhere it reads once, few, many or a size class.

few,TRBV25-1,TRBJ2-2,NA,CASSDRIQTGELFF,TGTGCCAGCAGTGACCGAATCCAGACCGGGGAGCTGTTTTTT
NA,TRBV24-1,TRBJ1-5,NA,CATSDGTYSQPRHF,TGTGCCACCAGTGATGGGACTTACAGTCAGCCCCGGCATTTT
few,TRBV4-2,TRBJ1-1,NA,CASSQVGSGTPEQTEALF,NA
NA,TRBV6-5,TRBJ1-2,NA,CASSYGGGGGYTF,TGTGCCAGCAGTTACGGCGGGGGTGGTGGCTACACCTTC
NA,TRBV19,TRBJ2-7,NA,CASSVQGSQYEQYF,TGTGCCAGTAGTGTCCAGGGGAGTCAGTACGAGCAGTACTTC
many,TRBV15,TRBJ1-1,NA,CATSRDRKQGGGMNTEAFF,TGTGCCACCAGCAGAGATCGCAAACAGGGCGGGGGGATGAACACTGAAGCTTTCTTT
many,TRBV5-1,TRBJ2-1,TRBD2,CASSLDGGGVGEQFF,TGCGCCAGCAGCTTGGATGGGGGGGGTGTCGGTGAGCAGTTCTTC
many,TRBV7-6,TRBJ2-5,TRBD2,CASSWTSGGGGAETQYF,TGTGCCAGCAGCTGGACTAGCGGGGGGGGGGGTGCAGAGACCCAGTACTTC
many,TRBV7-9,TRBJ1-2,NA,CASSFTGNYGYTF,TGTGCCAGCAGCTTTACAGGGAACTATGGCTACACCTTC
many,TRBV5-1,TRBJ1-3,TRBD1,CASSSTGVNSGNTIYF,TGCGCCAGCAGCTCGACAGGGGTGAATTCTGGAAACACCATATATTTT
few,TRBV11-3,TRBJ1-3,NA,CASTVTLGNTIYF,TGTGCCAGCACCGTAACGCTGGGAAACACCATATATTTT
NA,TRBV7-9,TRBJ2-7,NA,CASSSGNYEQYF,TGTGCCAGCAGCTCCGGGAACTACGAGCAGTACTTC
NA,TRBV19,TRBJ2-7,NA,CASSIAAGTYEQYF,TGTGCCAGTAGTATAGCGGCAGGGACCTACGAGCAGTACTTC
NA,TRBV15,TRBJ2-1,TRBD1,CATSRVQMGTGLNEQFF,TGTGCCACCAGCAGAGTTCAAATGGGGACAGGGTTGAATGAGCAGTTCTTC
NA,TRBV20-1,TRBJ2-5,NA,CSARVEWWGLYQETQYF,TGCAGTGCTAGAGTTGAATGGTGGGGCTTGTACCAAGAGACCCAGTACTTC
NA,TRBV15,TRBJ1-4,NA,CATSRDGRGNEKLFF,TGTGCCACCAGCAGGGATGGACGGGGGAATGAAAAACTGTTTTTT
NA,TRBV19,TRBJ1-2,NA,CASSGTGSYTF,TGTGCCAGTAGTGGAACAGGAAGCTACACCTTC
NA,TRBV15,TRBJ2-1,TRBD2,CATSWVAGVGSYNEQFF,TGTGCCACCAGCTGGGTAGCGGGGGTTGGGTCCTACAATGAGCAGTTCTTC
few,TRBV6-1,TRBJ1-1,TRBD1,CASSGTTGGSAEAFF,TGTGCCAGCAGTGGGACTACAGGGGGCTCTGCTGAAGCTTTCTTT
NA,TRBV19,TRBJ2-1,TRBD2,CASSARASGAYNEQFF,TGTGCCAGTAGTGCAAGGGCTAGCGGGGCCTACAATGAGCAGTTCTTC
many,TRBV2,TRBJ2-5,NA,CASKRAFLGETQYF,TGTGCCAGCAAACGGGCTTTCCTGGGAGAGACCCAGTACTTC
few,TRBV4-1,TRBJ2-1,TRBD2,CASSQRYSSGVVGEQFF,TGCGCCAGCAGCCAGAGGTATTCTAGCGGGGTTGTGGGAGAGCAGTTCTTC
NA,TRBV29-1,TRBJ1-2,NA,CSVEARSRGGGYTF,TGCAGCGTTGAAGCCCGATCCAGAGGGGGGGGCTACACCTTC
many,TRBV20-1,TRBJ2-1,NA,CSTSKDRLLNEQFF,TGCAGTACGTCGAAGGACCGTCTTCTGAATGAGCAGTTCTTC
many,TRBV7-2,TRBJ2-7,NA,CASSPSYRKDEQYF,TGTGCCAGCAGCCCTAGCTACAGGAAGGACGAGCAGTACTTC
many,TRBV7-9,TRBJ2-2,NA,CASSRAGPNTGELFF,TGTGCCAGCAGCAGGGCGGGGCCGAACACCGGGGAGCTGTTTTTT
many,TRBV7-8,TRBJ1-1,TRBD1,CASSSGQLNTEAFF,TGTGCCAGCAGCTCGGGACAGTTGAACACTGAAGCTTTCTTT
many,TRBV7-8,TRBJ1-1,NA,CASSLVLRDTEAFF,TGTGCCAGCAGCTTAGTGTTGAGGGACACTGAAGCTTTCTTT
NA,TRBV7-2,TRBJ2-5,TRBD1,CASSRTGKETQYF,TGTGCCAGCAGCCGGACAGGGAAAGAGACCCAGTACTTC
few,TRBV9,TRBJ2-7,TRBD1,CASSARQGLEQYF,TGTGCCAGCAGCGCCCGACAGGGCCTGGAGCAGTACTTC
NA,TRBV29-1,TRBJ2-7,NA,CSVVYEWSSYEQYF,TGCAGCGTTGTGTATGAGTGGAGCTCCTACGAGCAGTACTTC
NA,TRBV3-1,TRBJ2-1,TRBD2,CASCQSGGAVNEQFF,TGTGCCAGCTGCCAAAGCGGGGGGGCGGTTAATGAGCAGTTCTTC